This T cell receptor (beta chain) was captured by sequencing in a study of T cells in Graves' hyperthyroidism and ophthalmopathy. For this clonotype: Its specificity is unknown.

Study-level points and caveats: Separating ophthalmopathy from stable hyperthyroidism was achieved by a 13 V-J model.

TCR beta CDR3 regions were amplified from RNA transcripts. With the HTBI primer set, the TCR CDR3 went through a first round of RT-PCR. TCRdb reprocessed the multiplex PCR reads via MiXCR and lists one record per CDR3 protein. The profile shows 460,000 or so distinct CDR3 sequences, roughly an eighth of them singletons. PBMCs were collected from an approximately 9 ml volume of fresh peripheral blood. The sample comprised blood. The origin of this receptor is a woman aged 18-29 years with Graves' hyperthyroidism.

CDR3 DNA: TGTGCCAGCAGTGGGTGGGGAACGAACTATGGCTACACCTTC. This sequence encodes CASSGWGTNYGYTF. The chain combines TRBV6-2 or TRBV6-3 with TRBJ1-2; unclear D gene. Per germline, CDR1 MNHEY and CDR2 SVGEGT. This CDR3 has 14 residues. V dropped 5 bases and J dropped 2 bases, with 12 bases sitting between them.